This T cell receptor beta chain is drawn from a study of cytomegalovirus exposure and HLA in healthy donors. The CDR3 loop spans 14 amino acids. Germline CDR1 reads SGHRS; CDR2 reads YFSETQ. Germline trimming cut 4 bases from V and 6 bases from J; bases unmatched to any gene: 8. The count of this clone is one. Both 60 Vbeta primers and 13 Jbeta primers went into the PCR. Data came from immunoSEQ multiplex PCR; TCRdb stores just in-frame clones and leaves some out. The sample includes 150,000 to 200,000 clones, approximately 82% of them seen just once. Sequenced sample: PBMCs. The TCR originated in a man over 45 in good health and CMV-seropositive. The chain carries TRBV5-1 and TRBJ1-1; 8 nucleotides line up with TRBD1. CDR3 nucleotides: TGCGCCAGCAGCCTTGACAGGGGAAAGGCTGAAGCTTTCTTT. Translated, it gives CASSLDRGKAEAFF.